Listed below are T cell receptor beta chains from one sample, sequenced in a study of T cell repertoires in cytomegalovirus infection. Via MiXCR, TCRdb re-called the reads, giving one row per CDR3 protein. Seen here are 680,000 or so distinct CDR3 sequences, roughly a third observed once, and the top ten hold 15% to 20%. The antigens for these receptors are not known. The starting material was cultured PBMCs, obtained from culture after CMV antigen stimulation. The receptors come from a human donor in good health (CMV status not recorded). Some clones in this sample may be carry-over from other donors' samples. Each CDR3 is given with its conserved first and last residue. The D gene is left open where the match is weak. Clone size, where shown, is once, few, many, or a class for clones that have expanded.

DNA: TGTGCCAGCTGGTTAGCGGAAGAGACCCAGTACTTC; CDR3: CASWLAEETQYF; V: TRBV2; size: -; length: 12; D: -; J: TRBJ2-5
DNA: TGTGCCAGCACCCTGGGTGGGGTTAATTCACCCCTCCACTTT; CDR3: CASTLGGVNSPLHF; V: TRBV5-4; size: -; length: 14; D: -; J: TRBJ1-6
DNA: TGTGCCAGCAGCCACTTCAGGAGTAGGACAGGGCTTAACCAAGAGACCCAGTACTTC; CDR3: CASSHFRSRTGLNQETQYF; V: TRBV7-9; size: -; length: 19; D: TRBD1; J: TRBJ2-5
DNA: TGTGCCAGCAGTGAAGAGGCCGTGACTAGTGGCTACGAGCAGTACTTC; CDR3: CASSEEAVTSGYEQYF; V: TRBV2; size: -; length: 16; D: -; J: TRBJ2-7
DNA: TGCGCCAGCAGCCCTGTGGGGACAGGGGGCAACTATGGCTACACCTTC; CDR3: CASSPVGTGGNYGYTF; V: TRBV4-1; size: -; length: 16; D: TRBD1; J: TRBJ1-2
DNA: TGTGCCAGCGCCCTAGGGGGGCGAACGGGGGAGACCCAGTACTTC; CDR3: CASALGGRTGETQYF; V: TRBV6-5; size: -; length: 15; D: -; J: TRBJ2-5
DNA: TGCGCCAGCAGCCTCCGGGACAGACCTAACACCGGGGAGCTGTTTTTT; CDR3: CASSLRDRPNTGELFF; V: TRBV4-1; size: -; length: 16; D: TRBD1; J: TRBJ2-2
DNA: TGTGCCAGCAGCCCTACTAGCGGGAGAGGATACGAGCAGTACTTC; CDR3: CASSPTSGRGYEQYF; V: TRBV7-8; size: few; length: 15; D: TRBD2; J: TRBJ2-7
DNA: TGTGCCAGCAGCCTAATGGGAGGATCCTACAATGAGCAGTTCTTC; CDR3: CASSLMGGSYNEQFF; V: TRBV9; size: -; length: 15; D: -; J: TRBJ2-1
DNA: TGTGCCAGCAGCTTAGGGCCAGCGGGGGGAAGAGATACGCAGTATTTT; CDR3: CASSLGPAGGRDTQYF; V: TRBV11-2; size: -; length: 16; D: TRBD2; J: TRBJ2-3
DNA: TGCGCCAGCAGTGAGAGGGCAGTACGCTCTAGCACAGATACGCAGTATTTT; CDR3: CASSERAVRSSTDTQYF; V: TRBV10-2; size: many; length: 17; D: -; J: TRBJ2-3
DNA: TGTGCCAGCGGAATTAGCGGGAACCGACAAGAGACCCAGTACTTC; CDR3: CASGISGNRQETQYF; V: TRBV6-1; size: -; length: 15; D: TRBD2; J: TRBJ2-5
DNA: TGTGCCAGCTCACCCGGGACGGCCAACTATGGCTACACCTTC; CDR3: CASSPGTANYGYTF; V: TRBV18; size: few; length: 14; D: -; J: TRBJ1-2
DNA: TGTGCCAGCAGCTTTGCGAGCTCTGGAAACACCATATATTTT; CDR3: CASSFASSGNTIYF; V: TRBV7-4; size: few; length: 14; D: -; J: TRBJ1-3
DNA: TGTGCCAGCACCTCGGACTCATACAATGAGCAGTTCTTC; CDR3: CASTSDSYNEQFF; V: TRBV6-2/TRBV6-3; size: -; length: 13; D: -; J: TRBJ2-1
DNA: TGTGCCAGCAATACCGGGACAGGTGGAAACACCATATATTTT; CDR3: CASNTGTGGNTIYF; V: TRBV6-1; size: -; length: 14; D: TRBD1; J: TRBJ1-3
DNA: TGCAGTGCTCCAGGGGTGGTCACTGAAGCTTTCTTT; CDR3: CSAPGVVTEAFF; V: TRBV20-1; size: -; length: 12; D: -; J: TRBJ1-1
DNA: TGTGCCAGCAGTTCCTTTGCCAGCGGGTACTTGGGCGAGCAGTACTTC; CDR3: CASSSFASGYLGEQYF; V: TRBV6-2/TRBV6-3; size: -; length: 16; D: -; J: TRBJ2-7
DNA: TGTGCCAGCAGCTTGTCCTTTAACTATGGCTACACCTTC; CDR3: CASSLSFNYGYTF; V: TRBV5-5; size: -; length: 13; D: -; J: TRBJ1-2
DNA: TGTGCCAGCAGCTTAGCCCGACAGGGCGCAGATACGCAGTATTTT; CDR3: CASSLARQGADTQYF; V: TRBV7-9; size: few; length: 15; D: TRBD1; J: TRBJ2-3
DNA: TGTGCCAGCAGCTGGAGCGGGGGGGCGTTCGAGCAGTACTTC; CDR3: CASSWSGGAFEQYF; V: TRBV7-8; size: -; length: 14; D: TRBD2; J: TRBJ2-7
DNA: TGTGCCAGCAGCGTTAGTACAGCTACTAGCACAGATACGCAGTATTTT; CDR3: CASSVSTATSTDTQYF; V: TRBV9; size: -; length: 16; D: -; J: TRBJ2-3
DNA: TGTGCCAGCAGTGAAATCGGTGATACGCAGTATTTT; CDR3: CASSEIGDTQYF; V: TRBV6-1; size: few; length: 12; D: -; J: TRBJ2-3
DNA: TGCAGCGTTTTTACAGGGGACGAGGCTTTCTTT; CDR3: CSVFTGDEAFF; V: TRBV29-1; size: -; length: 11; D: TRBD1; J: TRBJ1-1
DNA: TGTGCCAGCAGCTTAACTTACTGGATCGGGGGCACAGGGGGCGTCGGAGAGACCCAGTACTTC; CDR3: CASSLTYWIGGTGGVGETQYF; V: TRBV11-2; size: once; length: 21; D: TRBD1; J: TRBJ2-5
DNA: TGTGCCAGCAGCTTTACATGGGGACAGTCCTACGAGCAGTACTTC; CDR3: CASSFTWGQSYEQYF; V: TRBV7-8; size: -; length: 15; D: TRBD1; J: TRBJ2-7
DNA: TGCGCCAGCAGCATCCTAGCGGGGGGCTTTAGCACAGATACGCAGTATTTT; CDR3: CASSILAGGFSTDTQYF; V: TRBV5-1; size: few; length: 17; D: TRBD2; J: TRBJ2-3
DNA: TGTGCCAGCAGCGCTTACGGAGATTCACTAGCGGGGGGGAGTGAGCAGTTCTTC; CDR3: CASSAYGDSLAGGSEQFF; V: TRBV7-2; size: few; length: 18; D: TRBD2; J: TRBJ2-1
DNA: TGTGCCAGCAGCCAACGACAGGGCCCTCGGACATGGGACCAAGAGACCCAGTACTTC; CDR3: CASSQRQGPRTWDQETQYF; V: TRBV3-1; size: few; length: 19; D: TRBD1; J: TRBJ2-5
DNA: TGTGCCAGCAGTTACGACAGAGCTAACTATGGCTACACCTTC; CDR3: CASSYDRANYGYTF; V: TRBV6-2/TRBV6-3; size: -; length: 14; D: -; J: TRBJ1-2
DNA: TGTGCCAGCAGCTTAAGGAGGAGGGATGAAAAACTGTTTTTT; CDR3: CASSLRRRDEKLFF; V: TRBV7-8; size: many; length: 14; D: -; J: TRBJ1-4
DNA: TGTGCCAGCAGCGTCGGACAGCCTAGCACAGATACGCAGTATTTT; CDR3: CASSVGQPSTDTQYF; V: TRBV7-2; size: many; length: 15; D: -; J: TRBJ2-3
DNA: TGTGCCAGCAACGCGGGGGGGCCGGGTAATGAGCAGTTCTTC; CDR3: CASNAGGPGNEQFF; V: TRBV27; size: -; length: 14; D: TRBD2; J: TRBJ2-1
DNA: TGCGCCAGCAGCCAAGGACCCACACAGGGAGGTACAGATACGCAGTATTTT; CDR3: CASSQGPTQGGTDTQYF; V: TRBV4-1; size: -; length: 17; D: -; J: TRBJ2-3
DNA: TGCAGTGCCAGTCAGGGCCACCTCAACTATGGCTACACCTTC; CDR3: CSASQGHLNYGYTF; V: TRBV20-1; size: -; length: 14; D: -; J: TRBJ1-2
DNA: TGTGCCAGCAGATCCACAGGGGGCTCCTATAATTCACCCCTCCACTTT; CDR3: CASRSTGGSYNSPLHF; V: TRBV28; size: -; length: 16; D: TRBD1; J: TRBJ1-6
DNA: TGCAGTGCTAGAATCTTCGGCTATACAGGAAACTATGGCTACACCTTC; CDR3: CSARIFGYTGNYGYTF; V: TRBV20-1; size: -; length: 16; D: -; J: TRBJ1-2
DNA: TGTGCCAGCAGCCCATTGACAGGGGTCCTTTTCTACGAGCAGTACTTC; CDR3: CASSPLTGVLFYEQYF; V: TRBV7-2; size: -; length: 16; D: TRBD1; J: TRBJ2-7
DNA: TGTGCCAGCAGCTTAGCGCGGGGAGGGAAGAACACTGAAGCTTTCTTT; CDR3: CASSLARGGKNTEAFF; V: TRBV7-9; size: few; length: 16; D: -; J: TRBJ1-1
DNA: TGTGCCAGCAGTCCACATCGGACAGGGGGGTATAGCAATCAGCCCCAGCATTTT; CDR3: CASSPHRTGGYSNQPQHF; V: TRBV28; size: -; length: 18; D: TRBD1; J: TRBJ1-5
DNA: TGTGCCAGCAGTTACTTGTCCCGAGGAAACATTCAGTACTTC; CDR3: CASSYLSRGNIQYF; V: TRBV6-2/TRBV6-3; size: -; length: 14; D: -; J: TRBJ2-4
DNA: TGTGCCAGCAGTTACCCACAGGGAGAAAATCAGCCCCAGCATTTT; CDR3: CASSYPQGENQPQHF; V: TRBV6-6; size: -; length: 15; D: -; J: TRBJ1-5
DNA: TGTGCCAGCCGACTTGACCCGCCGGAGCAGTTCTTC; CDR3: CASRLDPPEQFF; V: TRBV2; size: -; length: 12; D: -; J: TRBJ2-1
DNA: TGTGCCAGCAGCCCCGAGGGCAGAAACACTGAAGCTTTCTTT; CDR3: CASSPEGRNTEAFF; V: TRBV7-8; size: -; length: 14; D: -; J: TRBJ1-1
DNA: TGTGCCAGCAGCTTAGGAGGCAGAGTTCAACCCCTCCACTTT; CDR3: CASSLGGRVQPLHF; V: TRBV7-2; size: many; length: 14; D: -; J: TRBJ1-6
DNA: TGTGCCAGAAAGATCAGGCGAGGGAGCACTGAAGCTTTCTTT; CDR3: CARKIRRGSTEAFF; V: TRBV19; size: -; length: 14; D: -; J: TRBJ1-1
DNA: TGTGCCAGTAGTCAGGGATCTAACTATGGCTACACCTTC; CDR3: CASSQGSNYGYTF; V: TRBV19; size: -; length: 13; D: -; J: TRBJ1-2
DNA: TGTGCCAGCACCTTACTCCGTACAGGGACTAGCGGGGGGCAGTTCTTC; CDR3: CASTLLRTGTSGGQFF; V: TRBV7-6; size: -; length: 16; D: TRBD2; J: TRBJ2-1
DNA: TGTGCCAGCAGTGAGGTTTCACCGGGCACAGATACGCAGTATTTT; CDR3: CASSEVSPGTDTQYF; V: TRBV25-1; size: few; length: 15; D: -; J: TRBJ2-3